Below, 10 T cell receptor beta chains from the same sample are listed, as sequenced in a study of blood T cell repertoires in COVID-19. Profiling relied on immunoSEQ multiplex PCR, and the TCRdb table lists in-frame clones only, not all of them. This table has tens of thousands of clones, 65% to 90% appearing once. Sequenced: peripheral blood. Receptors were obtained from a human donor in a cohort sampled during active COVID-19.

This clone was detected a few times. The chain uses TRBV3-1 (or the pseudogene TRBV3-2) and TRBJ1-2; D unresolved. V lost 0 bases, J lost 8 bases, and 10 bases lay in between. This CDR3 contains 13 residues. Germline V gives CDR1 LGHDT, CDR2 YNNKEL (reference sequence). CDR3 sequence reads: CASSQDGREGYTF. In DNA form, the CDR3 reads TGTGCCAGCAGCCAAGATGGAAGGGAGGGCTACACCTTC.

The J gene is TRBJ2-1, the V gene TRBV6-2 or TRBV6-3, with D unresolved. V was shortened by 1 base and J by 0 bases, with 22 bases between the two germline ends. This CDR3 region has 20 residues. The germline CDR1 and CDR2 sequences are MNHEY and SVGEGT. The CDR3 DNA is TGTGCCAGCAGTTACTATTCATCAGGCTGGGTGGGTAGCTCCTACAATGAGCAGTTCTTC. Protein product: CASSYYSSGWVGSSYNEQFF.

The gene calls are TRBV9 and TRBJ1-1; the D gene is possibly TRBD1 (5 bases). Germline CDR1 reads SGDLS; CDR2 reads YYNGEE. The CDR3 covers 14 residues. With 0 bases removed from V and 3 bases from J, the gap between germline ends came to 9 bases. The CDR3 DNA is TGTGCCAGCAGCGTAGTGGCGGGGGACACTGAAGCTTTCTTT. Its protein is CASSVVAGDTEAFF.

The chain joins TRBV9 to TRBJ1-1; D remains unclear. There are 13 residues in the CDR3. The V end was cut by 2 bases, the J end by 6 bases, with 11 bases between. Germline V gene lookup returns CDR1 SGDLS and CDR2 YYNGEE. CDR3 in amino acids: CASSVNVGAEAFF. The CDR3 region has the DNA TGTGCCAGCAGCGTTAACGTGGGCGCTGAAGCTTTCTTT.

The CDR3 sequence is CASSPDRGRDEQYF. The CDR3 nucleotides are TGTGCCAGCTCACCGGACAGAGGCAGGGACGAGCAGTACTTC. The chain is built from TRBV18 and TRBJ2-7; a possible D gene is TRBD1 (6 bases). This CDR3 contains 14 residues. The germline gives CDR1 KGHSH, CDR2 LQKENI. Trimming left V 3 bases short and J 5 bases short, with 14 bases between.

The gene calls are TRBV30 and TRBJ2-5; 13 nucleotides align to TRBD2. The CDR3 totals 14 residues. CDR1 and CDR2 from the germline V gene are GTSNPN and SVGIG (reference sequence). The V segment lost 1 base and the J segment 9 bases; nucleotides outside the gene matches: 5. The chain's CDR3 is CAWSGTSGSRAQYF. CDR3 DNA: TGTGCCTGGAGTGGGACTAGCGGGAGTAGGGCCCAGTACTTC. Full variable domain (outside the CDR3, taken from reference TRBV30 and TRBJ2-5): SQTIHQWPATLVQPVGSPLSLECTVEGTSNPNLYWYRQAAGRGLQLLFYSVGIGQISSEVPQNLSASRPQDRQFILSSKKLLLSDSGFYLCAWSGTSGSRAQYFGPGTRLLVL.

This chain uses TRBV6-5 with TRBJ1-3, with 7 bases matching TRBD1. Germline trimming cut 7 bases from V and 4 bases from J; bases unmatched to any gene: 7. The CDR3 is 14 residues long. Germline V CDR1 and CDR2: MNHEY, SVGAGI. CDR3 sequence (DNA): TGTGCCAGCACCCCCACAGGGGCCGGAAACACCATATATTTT. Translating gives CASTPTGAGNTIYF.

The chain has TRBV2 and TRBJ2-2; D is uncertain. This CDR3 is built from 12 residues. Germline V lookup: CDR1 SNHLY, CDR2 FYNNEI. The V gene lost 6 bases and the J gene lost 0 bases, with 2 bases spanning the gap. DNA of the CDR3: TGTGCCAGCAGCGCGAACACCGGGGAGCTGTTTTTT. The encoded protein is CASSANTGELFF. Complete variable domain (other parts from reference TRBV2 and TRBJ2-2): EPEVTQTPSHQVTQMGQEVILRCVPISNHLYFYWYRQILGQKVEFLVSFYNNEISEKSEIFDDQFSVERPDGSNFTLKIRSTKLEDSAMYFCASSANTGELFFGEGSRLTVL.

The rearrangement joins TRBV7-3 to TRBJ2-3; weak D call: TRBD2 (5 bases). CDR3 length equals 16 residues. Trimming pared 3 bases from V and 0 bases from J, leaving 13 bases between. Germline CDR1 is SGHTA and CDR2 is FQGTGA. The CDR3 is CASSFGDISSTDTQYF. Here the CDR3 DNA reads TGTGCCAGCAGCTTCGGGGATATCTCTAGCACAGATACGCAGTATTTT.

This chain uses TRBV6-2 or TRBV6-3 with TRBJ2-7, with 12 bases that match TRBD2. The germline V gene encodes CDR1 MNHEY and CDR2 SVGEGT. V lost 2 bases to trimming and J lost 1 base; unmatched junction nucleotides: 3. This CDR3 has 16 amino acids. The CDR3 reads CASSYALAGGSYEQYF. Written as DNA, the CDR3 is TGTGCCAGCAGTTACGCCCTAGCGGGAGGGTCCTACGAGCAGTACTTC.